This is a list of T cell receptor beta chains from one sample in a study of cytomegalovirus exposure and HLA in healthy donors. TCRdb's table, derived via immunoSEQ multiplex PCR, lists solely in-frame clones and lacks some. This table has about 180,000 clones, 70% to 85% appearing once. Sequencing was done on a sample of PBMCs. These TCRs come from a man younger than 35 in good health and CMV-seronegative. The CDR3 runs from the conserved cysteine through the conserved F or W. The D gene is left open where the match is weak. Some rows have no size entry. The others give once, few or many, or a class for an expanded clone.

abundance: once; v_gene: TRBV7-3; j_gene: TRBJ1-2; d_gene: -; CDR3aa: CASSSRSSRLLNF; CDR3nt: TGTGCCAGCAGCTCCCGGTCGTCGAGGCTGCTTAACTTC
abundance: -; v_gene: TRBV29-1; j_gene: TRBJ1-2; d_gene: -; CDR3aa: CSVEGGRGDGYTF; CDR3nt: TGCAGCGTTGAGGGGGGGCGCGGGGATGGCTACACCTTC
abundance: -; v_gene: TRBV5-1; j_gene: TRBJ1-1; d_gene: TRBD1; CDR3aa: CASSPGTGAPNTEAFF; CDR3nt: TGCGCCAGCAGCCCCGGGACAGGGGCCCCGAACACTGAAGCTTTCTTT
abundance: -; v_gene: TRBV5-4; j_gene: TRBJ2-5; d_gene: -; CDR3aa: CASSAGQHQETQYF; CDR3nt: TGTGCCAGCAGCGCAGGACAGCACCAAGAGACCCAGTACTTC
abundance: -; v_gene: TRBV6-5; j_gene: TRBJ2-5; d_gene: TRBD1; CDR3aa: CASRDRETQYF; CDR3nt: TGTGCCAGTCGGGACAGGGAGACCCAGTACTTC
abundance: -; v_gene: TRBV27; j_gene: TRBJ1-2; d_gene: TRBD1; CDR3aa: CATRGTGTYGYTF; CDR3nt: TGTGCCACCAGGGGGACAGGGACCTATGGCTACACCTTC
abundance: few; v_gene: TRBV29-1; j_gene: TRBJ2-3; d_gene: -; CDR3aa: CSALGDTYTQYF; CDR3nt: TGCAGCGCCCTGGGGGACACCTATACGCAGTATTTT
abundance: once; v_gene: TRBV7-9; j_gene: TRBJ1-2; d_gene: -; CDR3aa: CASSLATGGGYTF; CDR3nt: TGTGCCAGCAGCTTAGCGACAGGCGGAGGCTACACCTTC
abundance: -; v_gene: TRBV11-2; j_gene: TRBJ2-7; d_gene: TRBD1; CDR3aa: CASSQIDYRDRVGEQYF; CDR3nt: TGTGCCAGCAGCCAAATCGATTATCGGGACAGGGTAGGCGAGCAGTACTTC
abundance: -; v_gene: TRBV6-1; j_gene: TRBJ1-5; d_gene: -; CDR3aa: CASRETLLQPQHF; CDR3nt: TGTGCCAGCAGAGAGACATTGTTGCAGCCCCAGCATTTT
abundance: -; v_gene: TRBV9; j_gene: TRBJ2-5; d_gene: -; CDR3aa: CASSLLGGLQETQYF; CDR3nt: TGTGCCAGCAGCCTTCTCGGGGGACTCCAAGAGACCCAGTACTTC
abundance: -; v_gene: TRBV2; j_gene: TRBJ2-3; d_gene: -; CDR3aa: CAGKTGDASDTQYF; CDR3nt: TGTGCCGGAAAGACAGGAGATGCTTCAGATACGCAGTATTTT
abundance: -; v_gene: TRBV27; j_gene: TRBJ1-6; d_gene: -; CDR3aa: CASSLSRIGSPLHF; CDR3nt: TGTGCCAGCAGTCTCTCTCGCATCGGTTCACCCCTCCACTTT
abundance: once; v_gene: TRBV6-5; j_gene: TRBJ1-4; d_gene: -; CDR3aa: CASSSREHGKKLFF; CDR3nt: TGTGCCAGCAGTTCCCGGGAACATGGGAAAAAACTGTTTTTT
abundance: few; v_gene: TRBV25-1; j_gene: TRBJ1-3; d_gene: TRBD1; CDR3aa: CASSDTGVGNTIYF; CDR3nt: TGTGCCAGCAGTGATACAGGGGTCGGAAACACCATATATTTT
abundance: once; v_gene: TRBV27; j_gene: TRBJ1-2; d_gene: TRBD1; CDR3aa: CASGNGTGGDGYTF; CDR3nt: TGTGCCAGCGGAAACGGGACAGGGGGCGATGGCTACACCTTC
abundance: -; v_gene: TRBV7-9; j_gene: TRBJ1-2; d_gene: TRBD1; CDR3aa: CASSFGTGGASEGYTF; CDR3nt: TGTGCCAGCAGCTTTGGGACAGGGGGCGCGTCTGAAGGCTACACCTTC
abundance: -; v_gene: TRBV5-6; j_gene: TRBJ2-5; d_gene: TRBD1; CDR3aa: CASSLAYRGRYETQYF; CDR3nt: TGTGCCAGCAGCTTGGCCTACAGGGGGCGCTACGAGACCCAGTACTTC